This T cell receptor beta chain stems from a study of cytomegalovirus exposure and HLA in healthy donors. Germline CDR1 and CDR2: DFQATT and SNEGSKA (reference sequence). Trimming took off 7 bases at V and 2 bases at J, with 5 bases between the two ends. The CDR3 runs to 10 residues. Only in-frame clones appear in the TCRdb table, and some are missing; sequencing was by immunoSEQ multiplex PCR. The table shows roughly 310,000 clones, with 88% occurring only once. The TCR sequence derives from a man younger than 40 in good health and CMV-seronegative. The V and J genes are TRBV20-1 and TRBJ1-2; D is undetermined. Sequenced sample: PBMCs. The CDR3 DNA follows: TGCAGTGTACAGAACTATGGCTACACCTTC. This codes for CSVQNYGYTF.